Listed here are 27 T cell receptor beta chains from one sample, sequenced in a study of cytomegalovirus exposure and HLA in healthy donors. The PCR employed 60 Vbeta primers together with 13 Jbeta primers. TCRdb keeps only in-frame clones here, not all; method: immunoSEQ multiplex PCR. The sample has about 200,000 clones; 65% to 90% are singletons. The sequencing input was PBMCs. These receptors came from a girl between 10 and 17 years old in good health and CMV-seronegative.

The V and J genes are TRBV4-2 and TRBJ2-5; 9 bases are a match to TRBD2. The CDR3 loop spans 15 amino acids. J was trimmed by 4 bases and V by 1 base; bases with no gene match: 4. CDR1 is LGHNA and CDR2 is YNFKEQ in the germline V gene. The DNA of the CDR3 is TGTGCCAGCAGCCAAGGCCTAGCGGGGACAGAGACCCAGTACTTC. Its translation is CASSQGLAGTETQYF.

The CDR3 spells CASRWTSGGGEQYF. The CDR3 DNA is TGTGCCAGCAGATGGACTAGCGGGGGTGGCGAGCAGTACTTC. The rearrangement joins TRBV28 to TRBJ2-7; 13 nucleotides match TRBD2. The ends lost 6 bases at V and 6 bases at J; junction bases unmatched: 5. The CDR3 runs 14 residues. The germline CDR1 and CDR2 sequences are MDHEN and SYDVKM.

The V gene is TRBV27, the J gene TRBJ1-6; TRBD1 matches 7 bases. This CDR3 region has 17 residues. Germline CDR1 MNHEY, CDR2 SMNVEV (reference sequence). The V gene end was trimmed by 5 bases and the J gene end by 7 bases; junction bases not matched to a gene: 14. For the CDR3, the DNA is TGTGCCAGCAGTCGAAGTCCGGTGGCAGGGGGGAATTCACCCCTCCACTTT. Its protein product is CASSRSPVAGGNSPLHF.

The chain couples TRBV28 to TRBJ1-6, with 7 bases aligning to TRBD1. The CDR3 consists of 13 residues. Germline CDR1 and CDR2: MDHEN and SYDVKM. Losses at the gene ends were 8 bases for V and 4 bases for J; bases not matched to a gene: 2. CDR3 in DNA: TGTGCCAGCCTGGGACAGTATAATTCACCCCTCCACTTT. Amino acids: CASLGQYNSPLHF.

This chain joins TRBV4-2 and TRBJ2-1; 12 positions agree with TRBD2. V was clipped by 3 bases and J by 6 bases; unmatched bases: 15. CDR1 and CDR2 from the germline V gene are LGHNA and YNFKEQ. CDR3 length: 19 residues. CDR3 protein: CASSQASNPSGGAPNEQFF. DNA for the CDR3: TGTGCCAGCAGCCAGGCTTCGAATCCTAGCGGGGGGGCCCCCAATGAGCAGTTCTTC.

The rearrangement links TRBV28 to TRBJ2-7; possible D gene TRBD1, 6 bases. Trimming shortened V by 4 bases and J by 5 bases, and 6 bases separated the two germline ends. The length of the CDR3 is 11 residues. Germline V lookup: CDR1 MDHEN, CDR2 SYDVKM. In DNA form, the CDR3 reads TGTGCCAGCAGTTACAGGGACGAGCAGTACTTC. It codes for CASSYRDEQYF. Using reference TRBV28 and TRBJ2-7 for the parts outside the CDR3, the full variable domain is DVKVTQSSRYLVKRTGEKVFLECVQDMDHENMFWYRQDPGLGLRLIYFSYDVKMKEKGDIPEGYSVSREKKERFSLILESASTNQTSMYLCASSYRDEQYFGPGTRLTVT.

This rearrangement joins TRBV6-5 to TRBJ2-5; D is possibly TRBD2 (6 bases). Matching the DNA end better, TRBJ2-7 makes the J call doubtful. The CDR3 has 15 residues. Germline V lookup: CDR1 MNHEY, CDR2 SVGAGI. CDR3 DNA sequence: TGTGCCAGCAGGCCCAGACTAGACGGGCCCTACGAGCAGTACTTC. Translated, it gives CASRPRLDGPYEQYF.

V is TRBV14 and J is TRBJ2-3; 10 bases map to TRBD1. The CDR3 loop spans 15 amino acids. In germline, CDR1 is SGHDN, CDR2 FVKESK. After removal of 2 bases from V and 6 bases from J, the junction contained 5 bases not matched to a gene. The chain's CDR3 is CASSQRQGADDTQYF. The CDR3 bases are TGTGCCAGCAGCCAACGACAGGGGGCGGATGATACGCAGTATTTT.

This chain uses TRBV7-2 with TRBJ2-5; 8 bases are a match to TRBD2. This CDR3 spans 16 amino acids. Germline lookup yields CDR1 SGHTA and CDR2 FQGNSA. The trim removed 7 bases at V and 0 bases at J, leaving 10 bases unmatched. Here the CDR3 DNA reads TGTGCCAGCACCCTAGGCGCGGGGGGATACCAAGAGACCCAGTACTTC. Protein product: CASTLGAGGYQETQYF. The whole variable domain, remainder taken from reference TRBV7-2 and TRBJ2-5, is GAGVSQSPSNKVTEKGKDVELRCDPISGHTALYWYRQSLGQGLEFLIYFQGNSAPDKSGLPSDRFSAERTGGSVSTLTIQRTQQEDSAVYLCASTLGAGGYQETQYFGPGTRLLVL.

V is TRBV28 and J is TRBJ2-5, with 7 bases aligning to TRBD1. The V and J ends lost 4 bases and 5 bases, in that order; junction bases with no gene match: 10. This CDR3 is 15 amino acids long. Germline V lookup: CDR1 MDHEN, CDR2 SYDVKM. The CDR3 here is CASSSLEGAVETQYF. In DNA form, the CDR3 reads TGTGCCAGCAGTTCACTCGAGGGGGCTGTTGAGACCCAGTACTTC.

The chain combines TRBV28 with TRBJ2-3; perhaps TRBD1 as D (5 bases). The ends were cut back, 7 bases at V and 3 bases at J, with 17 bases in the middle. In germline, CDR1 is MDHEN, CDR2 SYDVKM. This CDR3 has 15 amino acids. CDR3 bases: TGTGCCAGCACCTCTCACAGGTCTGGTACAGATACGCAGTATTTT. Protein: CASTSHRSGTDTQYF.

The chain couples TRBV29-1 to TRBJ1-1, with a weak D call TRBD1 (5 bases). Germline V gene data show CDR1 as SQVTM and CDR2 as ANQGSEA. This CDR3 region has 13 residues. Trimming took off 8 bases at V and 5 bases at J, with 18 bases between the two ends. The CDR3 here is CSTEIGEGTEAFF. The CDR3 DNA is TGCAGCACAGAGATAGGGGAGGGGACTGAAGCTTTCTTT. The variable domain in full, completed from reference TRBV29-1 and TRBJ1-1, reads SAVISQKPSRDICQRGTSLTIQCQVDSQVTMMFWYRQQPGQSLTLIATANQGSEATYESGFVIDKFPISRPNLTFSTLTVSNMSPEDSSIYLCSTEIGEGTEAFFGQGTRLTVV.

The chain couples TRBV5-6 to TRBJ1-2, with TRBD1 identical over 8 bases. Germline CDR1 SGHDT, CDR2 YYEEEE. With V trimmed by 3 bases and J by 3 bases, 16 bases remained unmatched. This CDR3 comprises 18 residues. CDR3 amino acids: CASSSKSRDRPWDYGYTF. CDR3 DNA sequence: TGTGCCAGCAGCTCCAAGTCCCGGGACAGGCCCTGGGACTATGGCTACACCTTC. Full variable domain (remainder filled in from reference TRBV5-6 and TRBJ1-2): DAGVTQSPTHLIKTRGQQVTLRCSPKSGHDTVSWYQQALGQGPQFIFQYYEEEERQRGNFPDRFSGHQFPNYSSELNVNALLLGDSALYLCASSSKSRDRPWDYGYTFGSGTRLTVV.

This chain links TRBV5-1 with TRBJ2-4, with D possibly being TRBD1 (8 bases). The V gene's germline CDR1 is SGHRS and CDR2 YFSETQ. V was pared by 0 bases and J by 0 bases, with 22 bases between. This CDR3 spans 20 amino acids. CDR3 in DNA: TGCGCCAGCAGCTTGGCCGAGGACAGGGAGGGTTTACTAGCCAAAAACATTCAGTACTTC. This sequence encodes CASSLAEDREGLLAKNIQYF.

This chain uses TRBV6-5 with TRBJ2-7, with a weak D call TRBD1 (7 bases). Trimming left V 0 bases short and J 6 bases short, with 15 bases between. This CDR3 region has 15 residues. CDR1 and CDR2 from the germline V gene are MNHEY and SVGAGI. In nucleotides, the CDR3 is TGTGCCAGCAGTTACTCCACAGGGGAGGCCTCCGAGCAGTACTTC. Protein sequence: CASSYSTGEASEQYF.

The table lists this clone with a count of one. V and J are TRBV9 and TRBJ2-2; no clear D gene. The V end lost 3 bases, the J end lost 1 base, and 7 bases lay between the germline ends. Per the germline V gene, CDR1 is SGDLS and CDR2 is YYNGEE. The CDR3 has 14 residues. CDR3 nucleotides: TGTGCCAGCAGCGCCCTAGTGAACACCGGGGAGCTGTTTTTT. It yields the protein CASSALVNTGELFF.

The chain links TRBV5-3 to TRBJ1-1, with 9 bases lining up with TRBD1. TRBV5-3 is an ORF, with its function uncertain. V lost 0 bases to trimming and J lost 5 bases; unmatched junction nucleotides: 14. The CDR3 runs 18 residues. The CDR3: CARSLVLGTGLGLTEAFF. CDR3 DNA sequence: TGTGCCAGAAGCTTGGTACTTGGGACAGGGTTGGGATTGACTGAAGCTTTCTTT.

The CDR3 reads CASSFNRVSYEQYF. The CDR3, as DNA: TGTGCCAGCAGCTTTAACAGGGTCTCCTACGAGCAGTACTTC. This chain joins TRBV11-2 and TRBJ2-7, with D perhaps matching TRBD1 (6 bases). CDR3 length: 14 residues. V shed 3 bases and J shed 0 bases, with 9 bases lying between them. Germline lookup yields CDR1 SGHAT and CDR2 FQNNGV.

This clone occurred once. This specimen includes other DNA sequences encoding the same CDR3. CDR3 nucleotide sequence: TGTGCCAGCAGCCTCTCTGGAAACACCATATATTTT. Its protein is CASSLSGNTIYF. This chain connects TRBV5-6 to TRBJ1-3; D unclear. Trimming took 4 bases from V and 0 from J, leaving 2 bases between them. CDR1 and CDR2 from the germline V gene are SGHDT and YYEEEE. The CDR3 length is 12 residues.

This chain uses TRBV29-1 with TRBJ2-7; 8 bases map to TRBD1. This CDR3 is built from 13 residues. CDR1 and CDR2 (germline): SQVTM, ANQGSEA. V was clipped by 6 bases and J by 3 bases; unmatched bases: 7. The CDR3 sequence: CSVRDRINYEQYF. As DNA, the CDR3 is TGCAGCGTCCGGGACAGGATCAACTACGAGCAGTACTTC.

CDR3 DNA sequence: TGTGCCAGCAGCTTACAACAGCACACAGATACGCAGTATTTT. Translated, it gives CASSLQQHTDTQYF. V gene TRBV7-9 combines with J gene TRBJ2-3; the D is unclear. V was trimmed by 2 bases and J by 2 bases, leaving 8 bases between them. The CDR3 has 14 amino acids. Germline values: CDR1 SEHNR, CDR2 FQNEAQ (reference sequence).

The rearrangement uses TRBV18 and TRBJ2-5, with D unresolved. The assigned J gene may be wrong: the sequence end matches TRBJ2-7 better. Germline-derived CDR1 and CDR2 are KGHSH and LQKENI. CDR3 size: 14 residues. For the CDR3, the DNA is TGTGCCAGCTCACCACCTAGTAGTTTCTACGAGCAGTACTTC. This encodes CASSPPSSFYEQYF.

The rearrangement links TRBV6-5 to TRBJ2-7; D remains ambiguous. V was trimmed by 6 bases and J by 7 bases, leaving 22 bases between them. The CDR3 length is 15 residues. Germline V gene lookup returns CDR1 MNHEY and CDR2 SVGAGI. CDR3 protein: CASSPSWLPGVEQYF. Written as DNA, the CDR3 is TGTGCCAGCAGCCCTTCTTGGCTGCCAGGTGTAGAGCAGTACTTC.

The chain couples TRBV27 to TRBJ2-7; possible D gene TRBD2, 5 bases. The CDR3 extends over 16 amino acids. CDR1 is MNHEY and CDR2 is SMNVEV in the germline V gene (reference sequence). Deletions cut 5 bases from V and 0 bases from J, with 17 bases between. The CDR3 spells CASSASIGESSYEQYF. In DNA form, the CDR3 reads TGTGCCAGCAGTGCTTCCATCGGGGAGAGCTCCTACGAGCAGTACTTC.

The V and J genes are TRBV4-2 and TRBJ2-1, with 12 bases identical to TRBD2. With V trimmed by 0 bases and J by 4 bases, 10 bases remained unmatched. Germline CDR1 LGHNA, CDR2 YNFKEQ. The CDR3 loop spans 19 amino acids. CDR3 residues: CASSQEPSGGALGYNEQFF. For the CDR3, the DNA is TGTGCCAGCAGCCAAGAGCCTAGCGGGGGGGCCTTGGGTTACAATGAGCAGTTCTTC.

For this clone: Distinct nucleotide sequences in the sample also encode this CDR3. The CDR3 is CASSSDRGETQYF. CDR3 nucleotides: TGTGCCAGCAGCTCGGACAGGGGAGAGACCCAGTACTTC. This chain links TRBV7-3 with TRBJ2-5, with 9 bases aligning to TRBD1. V was clipped by 4 bases and J by 4 bases; unmatched bases: 1. This CDR3 has 13 residues. CDR1 is SGHTA and CDR2 is FQGTGA in the germline V gene.

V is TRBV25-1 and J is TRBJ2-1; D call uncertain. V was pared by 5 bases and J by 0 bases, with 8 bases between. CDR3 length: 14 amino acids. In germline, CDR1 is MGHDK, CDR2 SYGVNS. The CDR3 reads CASSLPFSYNEQFF. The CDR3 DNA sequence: TGTGCCAGCAGTCTCCCTTTCTCCTACAATGAGCAGTTCTTC.